The rows below give T cell receptor beta chains drawn from one sample of a study of T-cell memory formation after mild COVID-19. MiXCR, run by TCRdb on the 5' RACE reads, gives a single entry per CDR3 protein. The sample has 410,000 or so distinct CDR3 sequences, about a quarter seen once. The sample taken for sequencing was PBMCs or a T cell subset sorted from them (not recorded which). The receptors shown here come from an adult woman who had mild COVID-19 (a few samples of this study predate the infection). Cell type and time point are not known. Each CDR3 is given with its conserved first and last residue.

TRBV2	TRBJ2-1	CASSPPPGLAGAYNEQFF
TRBV28	TRBJ1-1	CASRLQVDSSVEAFF
TRBV12-3/TRBV12-4	TRBJ2-3	CASSTAGDEITDTQYF
TRBV7-9	TRBJ2-7	CASTFGTAYEQYF
TRBV5-4	TRBJ2-5	CASSPPGSSGSETQYF
TRBV4-2	TRBJ1-2	CASSQDGAYGYTF
TRBV7-9	TRBJ2-7	CASSFWEVEQYF
TRBV4-2	TRBJ2-1	CASSRGELHNEQFF
TRBV7-8	TRBJ1-5	CASSLARWRSNQPQHF
TRBV11-2	TRBJ2-7	CASRLTGRYEQYF
TRBV7-6	TRBJ2-6	CATRDRPSGANVLTF
TRBV20-1	TRBJ2-3	CSARDYRARADTQYF
TRBV5-4	TRBJ1-2	CASSLAVVRGYTF
TRBV12-3/TRBV12-4	TRBJ1-2	CASSQTDYYGYTF
TRBV5-1	TRBJ1-2	CASSLGFVRGRGLYGYTF
TRBV5-1	TRBJ2-7	CASSPRDTHSEQYF
TRBV20-1	TRBJ2-7	CSARDRGWTGTYEQYF
TRBV25-1	TRBJ1-2	CASSEYARVGGYTF
TRBV7-7	TRBJ2-5	CASSSYGVLETQYF
TRBV24-1	TRBJ2-7	CATSGTGGRSEQYF
TRBV12-3/TRBV12-4	TRBJ2-3	CASSLPDSTDTQYF
TRBV11-2	TRBJ2-5	CASSRQGARETQYF
TRBV2	TRBJ2-4	CASSPDKTLWLAKNIQYF
TRBV6-5	TRBJ2-7	CASSWDRGLDEQYF
TRBV12-3/TRBV12-4	TRBJ1-2	CASSLTGVQAHGYTF
TRBV7-3	TRBJ2-1	CASSLGLAPNYNEQFF
TRBV5-1	TRBJ1-1	CASTDPRGNTEAFF
TRBV5-1	TRBJ2-7	CASSLDHPTRGGQYF
TRBV6-6	TRBJ2-5	CATRGVSVKETQYF